The clone carrying this T cell receptor (beta chain) was counted ten times or more. The sample originates from a study of identical twins. TCRdb fed the 5' RACE reads into MiXCR, producing one record per CDR3 protein. The sample includes 200,000 to 250,000 distinct CDR3 sequences, approximately 7% of them seen just once. Germline CDR1 is LNHDA and CDR2 is SQIVND (reference sequence). This CDR3 spans 13 amino acids. Trimming left V 6 bases short and J 0 bases short, with 8 bases between. In addition, the sample was reused for a study of yellow fever vaccine responses in identical twins.

The rearrangement links TRBV19 to TRBJ1-1, with D perhaps TRBD1 (5 bases). The clonotype originates from a woman aged 18-29 years in good health. The sample consisted of memory (CD45RO+) T cells sorted from blood. In DNA, the CDR3 is TGTGCCAGTAGCAAGACAGTGAACACTGAAGCTTTCTTT. It yields the protein CASSKTVNTEAFF.